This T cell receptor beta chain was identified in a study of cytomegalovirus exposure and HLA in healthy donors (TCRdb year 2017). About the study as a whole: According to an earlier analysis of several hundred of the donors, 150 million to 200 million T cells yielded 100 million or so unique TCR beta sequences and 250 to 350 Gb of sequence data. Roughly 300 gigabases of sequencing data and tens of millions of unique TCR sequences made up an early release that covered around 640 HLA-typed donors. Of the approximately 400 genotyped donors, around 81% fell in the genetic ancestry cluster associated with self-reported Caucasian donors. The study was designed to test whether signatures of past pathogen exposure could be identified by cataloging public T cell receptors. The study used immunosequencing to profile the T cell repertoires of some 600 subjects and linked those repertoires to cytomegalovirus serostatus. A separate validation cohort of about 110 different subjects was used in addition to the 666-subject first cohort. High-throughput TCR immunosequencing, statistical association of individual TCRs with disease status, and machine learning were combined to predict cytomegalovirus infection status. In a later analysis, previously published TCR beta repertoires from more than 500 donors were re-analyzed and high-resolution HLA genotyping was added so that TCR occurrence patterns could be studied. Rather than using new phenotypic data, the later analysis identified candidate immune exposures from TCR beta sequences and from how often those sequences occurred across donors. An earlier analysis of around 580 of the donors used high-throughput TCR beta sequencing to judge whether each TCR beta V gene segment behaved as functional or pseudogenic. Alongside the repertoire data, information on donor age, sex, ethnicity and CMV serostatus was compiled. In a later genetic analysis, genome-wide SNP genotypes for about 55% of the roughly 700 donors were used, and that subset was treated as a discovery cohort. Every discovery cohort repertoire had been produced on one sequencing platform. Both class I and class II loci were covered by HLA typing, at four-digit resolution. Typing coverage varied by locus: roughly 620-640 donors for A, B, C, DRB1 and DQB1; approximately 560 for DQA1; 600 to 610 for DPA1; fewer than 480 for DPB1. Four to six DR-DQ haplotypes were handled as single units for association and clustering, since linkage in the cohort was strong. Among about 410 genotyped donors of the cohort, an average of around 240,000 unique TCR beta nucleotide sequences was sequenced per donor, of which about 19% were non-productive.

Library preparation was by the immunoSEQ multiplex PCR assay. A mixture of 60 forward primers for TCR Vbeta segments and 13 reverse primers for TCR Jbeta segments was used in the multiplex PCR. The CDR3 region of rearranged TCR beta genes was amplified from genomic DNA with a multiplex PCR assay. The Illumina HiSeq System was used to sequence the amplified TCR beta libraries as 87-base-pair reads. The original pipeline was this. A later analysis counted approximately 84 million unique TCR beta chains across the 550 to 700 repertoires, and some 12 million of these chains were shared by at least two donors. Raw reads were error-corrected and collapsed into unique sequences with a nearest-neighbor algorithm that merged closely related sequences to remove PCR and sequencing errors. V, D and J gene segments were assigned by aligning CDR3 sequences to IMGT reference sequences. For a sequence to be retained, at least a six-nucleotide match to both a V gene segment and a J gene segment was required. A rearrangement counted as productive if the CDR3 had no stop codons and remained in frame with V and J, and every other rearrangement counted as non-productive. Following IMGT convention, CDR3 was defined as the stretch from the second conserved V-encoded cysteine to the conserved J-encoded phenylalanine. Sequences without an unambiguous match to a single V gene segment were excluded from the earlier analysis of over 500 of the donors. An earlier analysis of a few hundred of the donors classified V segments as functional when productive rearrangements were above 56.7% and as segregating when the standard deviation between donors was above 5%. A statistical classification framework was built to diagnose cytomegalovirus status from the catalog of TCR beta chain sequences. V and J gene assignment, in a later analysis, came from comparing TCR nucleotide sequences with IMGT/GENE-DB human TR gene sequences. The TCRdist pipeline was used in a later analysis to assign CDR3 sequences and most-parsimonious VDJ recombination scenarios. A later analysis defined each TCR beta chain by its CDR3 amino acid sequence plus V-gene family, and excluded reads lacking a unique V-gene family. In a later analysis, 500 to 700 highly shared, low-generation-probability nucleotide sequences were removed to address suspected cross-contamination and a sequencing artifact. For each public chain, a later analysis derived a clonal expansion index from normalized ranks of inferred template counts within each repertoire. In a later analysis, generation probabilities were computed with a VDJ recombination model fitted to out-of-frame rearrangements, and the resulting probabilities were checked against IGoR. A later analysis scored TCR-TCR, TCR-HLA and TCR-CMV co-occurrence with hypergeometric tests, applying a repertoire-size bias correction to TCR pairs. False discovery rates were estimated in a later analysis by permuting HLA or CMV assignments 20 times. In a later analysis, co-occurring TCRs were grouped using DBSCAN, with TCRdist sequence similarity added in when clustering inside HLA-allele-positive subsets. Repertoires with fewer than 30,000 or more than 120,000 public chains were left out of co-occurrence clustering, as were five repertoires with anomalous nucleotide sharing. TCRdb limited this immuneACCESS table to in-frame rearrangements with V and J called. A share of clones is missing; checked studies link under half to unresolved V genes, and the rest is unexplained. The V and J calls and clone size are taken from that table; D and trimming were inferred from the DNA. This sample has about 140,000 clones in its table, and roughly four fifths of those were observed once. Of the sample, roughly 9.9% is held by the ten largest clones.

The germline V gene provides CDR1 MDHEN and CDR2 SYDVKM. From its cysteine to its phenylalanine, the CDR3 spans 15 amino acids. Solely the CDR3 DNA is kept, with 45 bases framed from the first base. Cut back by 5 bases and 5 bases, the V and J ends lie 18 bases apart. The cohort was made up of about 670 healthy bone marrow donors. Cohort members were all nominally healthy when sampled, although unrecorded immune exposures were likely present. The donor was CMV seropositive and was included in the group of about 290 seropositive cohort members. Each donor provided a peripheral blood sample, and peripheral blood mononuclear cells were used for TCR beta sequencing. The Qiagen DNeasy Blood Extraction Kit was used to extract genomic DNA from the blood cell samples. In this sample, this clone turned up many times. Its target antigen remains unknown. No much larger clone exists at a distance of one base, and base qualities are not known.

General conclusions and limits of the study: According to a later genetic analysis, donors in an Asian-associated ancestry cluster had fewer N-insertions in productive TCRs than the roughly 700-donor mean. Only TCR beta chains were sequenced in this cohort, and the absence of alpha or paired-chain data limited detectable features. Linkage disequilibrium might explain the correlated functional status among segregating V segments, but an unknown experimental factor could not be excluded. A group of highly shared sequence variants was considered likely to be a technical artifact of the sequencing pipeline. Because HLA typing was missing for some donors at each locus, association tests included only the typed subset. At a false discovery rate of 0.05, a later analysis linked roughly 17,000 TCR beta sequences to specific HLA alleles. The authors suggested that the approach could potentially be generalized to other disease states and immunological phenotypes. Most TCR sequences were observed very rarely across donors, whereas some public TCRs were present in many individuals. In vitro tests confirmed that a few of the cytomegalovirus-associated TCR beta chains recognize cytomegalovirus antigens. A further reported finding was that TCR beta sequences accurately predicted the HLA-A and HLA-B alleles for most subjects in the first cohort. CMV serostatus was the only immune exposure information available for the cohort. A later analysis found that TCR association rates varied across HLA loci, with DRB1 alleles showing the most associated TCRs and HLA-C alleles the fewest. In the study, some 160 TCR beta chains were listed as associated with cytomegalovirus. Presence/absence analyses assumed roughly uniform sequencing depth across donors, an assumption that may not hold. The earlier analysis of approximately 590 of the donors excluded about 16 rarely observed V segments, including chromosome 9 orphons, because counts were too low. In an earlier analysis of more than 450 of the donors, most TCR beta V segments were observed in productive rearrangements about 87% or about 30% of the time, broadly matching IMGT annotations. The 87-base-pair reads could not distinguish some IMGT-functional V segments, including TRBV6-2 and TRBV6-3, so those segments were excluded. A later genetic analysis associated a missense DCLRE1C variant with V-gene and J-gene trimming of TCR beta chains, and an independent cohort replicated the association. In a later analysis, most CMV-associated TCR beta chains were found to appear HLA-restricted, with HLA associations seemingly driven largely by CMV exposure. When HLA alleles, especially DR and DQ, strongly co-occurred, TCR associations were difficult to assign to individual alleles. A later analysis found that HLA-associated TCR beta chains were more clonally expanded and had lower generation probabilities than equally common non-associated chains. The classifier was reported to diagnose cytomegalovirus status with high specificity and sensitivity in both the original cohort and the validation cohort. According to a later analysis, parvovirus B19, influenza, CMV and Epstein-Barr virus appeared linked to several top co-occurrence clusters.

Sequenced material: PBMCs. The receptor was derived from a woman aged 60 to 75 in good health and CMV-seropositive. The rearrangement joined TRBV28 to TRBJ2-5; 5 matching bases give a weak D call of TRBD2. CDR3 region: CASSRAPADSETQYF. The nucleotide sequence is TGTGCCAGCAGTAGGGCACCCGCGGACTCGGAGACCCAGTACTTC.